Following are 23 T cell receptor beta chains from one sample sequenced in a study of long-term antiretroviral therapy in people with HIV. At survey level, the immunoSEQ assay was run in its v3.0 version. Sequenced by immunoSEQ multiplex PCR; TCRdb stores in-frame clones only, minus some. In the table there are 7,500 to 8,500 clones, 81% of which are singletons. The source was unsorted PBMCs, collected 2.6 years before starting antiretroviral therapy. Source of these receptors: a man between 35 and 55 years old with HIV.

This clone was recorded a few times. The chain has TRBV2 and TRBJ1-6; D might be TRBD1 (6 bases). V lost 7 bases, J lost 8 bases, and 15 bases lay in between. Germline V gives CDR1 SNHLY, CDR2 FYNNEI. The CDR3 runs to 14 residues. The CDR3 coding sequence is TGTGCCAGCATGGAGAGGGGGATCGATTCACCCCTCCACTTT. This encodes CASMERGIDSPLHF.

The chain links TRBV5-1 to TRBJ1-1, with D perhaps TRBD1 (6 bases). This CDR3 has 14 residues. V shed 2 bases and J shed 2 bases, with 10 bases lying between them. Germline-derived CDR1 and CDR2 are SGHRS and YFSETQ. CDR3 sequence reads: CASSFSGTNTEAFF. The CDR3 DNA follows: TGCGCCAGCAGCTTCTCCGGGACAAACACTGAAGCTTTCTTT. The variable domain in full, with the rest retrieved from reference TRBV5-1 and TRBJ1-1, is KAGVTQTPRYLIKTRGQQVTLSCSPISGHRSVSWYQQTPGQGLQFLFEYFSETQRNKGNFPGRFSGRQFSNSRSEMNVSTLELGDSALYLCASSFSGTNTEAFFGQGTRLTVV.

The chain carries TRBV27 and TRBJ2-7; the match to TRBD1 covers 8 bases. The CDR3 contains 14 residues. J lost 2 bases, V lost 7 bases, and 7 bases had no gene match. The germline CDR1 and CDR2 sequences are MNHEY and SMNVEV (reference sequence). This CDR3 reads CASKDRDRPYEQYF. In DNA form, the CDR3 reads TGTGCCAGCAAGGATAGGGACAGGCCCTACGAGCAGTACTTC.

This chain joins TRBV30 and TRBJ1-6; D is undetermined. Trimming removed 4 bases from V and 8 bases from J, with 9 bases in between. Germline V gene data show CDR1 as GTSNPN and CDR2 as SVGIG (reference sequence). The length of the CDR3 is 12 residues. CDR3 nucleotide sequence: TGTGCCTGGACAGGAGGCGATTCACCCCTCCACTTT. It is translated as CAWTGGDSPLHF.

V usage is TRBV6-5 and J usage is TRBJ2-7; D tentatively fits TRBD1 or TRBD2 (5 bases each). Trimming stripped 0 bases from V and 7 bases from J, with 10 bases between. The CDR3 is made up of 13 amino acids. Germline V CDR1 and CDR2: MNHEY, SVGAGI. The CDR3 DNA reads TGTGCCAGCAGTTACTCCGGGGCTCGTGAGCAGTACTTC. Protein: CASSYSGAREQYF.

The chain has TRBV28 and TRBJ1-2; 9 bases agree with TRBD1. The CDR3 runs 16 residues. Germline assignment: CDR1 MDHEN and CDR2 SYDVKM. The ends lost 2 bases at V and 4 bases at J; junction bases unmatched: 8. The CDR3 bases are TGTGCCAGCAGTTTAGAAAGACAGGGGGAGAGCTATGGCTACACCTTC. Amino acid sequence: CASSLERQGESYGYTF.

The chain is built from TRBV5-1 and TRBJ2-1; 9 positions match TRBD2. This CDR3 comprises 17 residues. The V and J ends lost 4 bases and 1 base, in that order; junction bases with no gene match: 9. From germline, CDR1 is SGHRS and CDR2 YFSETQ. The CDR3 DNA is TGCGCCAGCAGCCCGAAGTTAGCGGGGGAGTCCTACAATGAGCAGTTCTTC. This sequence encodes CASSPKLAGESYNEQFF.

The chain joins TRBV28 to TRBJ2-7; 7 bases are shared with TRBD2. This CDR3 contains 15 residues. Germline values: CDR1 MDHEN, CDR2 SYDVKM. The junction had 10 bases not matched to a gene; V was cut back by 5 bases and J by 3 bases. In DNA, the CDR3 is TGTGCCAGCAGTCTCCGGGGACTAAGGGACTACGAGCAGTACTTC. Encoded protein: CASSLRGLRDYEQYF. Combining the CDR3 with reference TRBV28 and TRBJ2-7 gives the whole variable domain DVKVTQSSRYLVKRTGEKVFLECVQDMDHENMFWYRQDPGLGLRLIYFSYDVKMKEKGDIPEGYSVSREKKERFSLILESASTNQTSMYLCASSLRGLRDYEQYFGPGTRLTVT.

The CDR3 loop is CASSLEMTGSTEAFF. The CDR3 coding sequence is TGTGCCAGCAGCTTAGAAATGACAGGTTCGACTGAAGCTTTCTTT. The V gene is TRBV7-9, the J gene TRBJ1-1; tentative D call: TRBD1 (6 bases). The germline V and J ends were trimmed by 1 base and 5 bases, with 14 bases remaining between them. The CDR3 loop spans 15 amino acids. The germline gives CDR1 SEHNR, CDR2 FQNEAQ (reference sequence).

This chain connects TRBV18 to TRBJ2-1, with D uncertain. Germline CDR1 and CDR2: KGHSH and LQKENI. V lost 0 bases to trimming and J lost 4 bases, with 7 bases between them. CDR3 length: 14 amino acids. CDR3 sequence (DNA): TGTGCCAGCTCACCACCGGACCGTTACAATGAGCAGTTCTTC. Translating it yields CASSPPDRYNEQFF.

J is TRBJ1-2 and V is TRBV6-1, with D possibly being TRBD1 (5 bases). Per germline, CDR1 MNHNS and CDR2 SASEGT. Trimming cost V 2 bases and J 4 bases, with 8 bases left between them. This CDR3 contains 13 residues. CDR3 coding DNA: TGTGCCAGCAGTGAAAAAGGGACCTATGGCTACACCTTC. Protein product: CASSEKGTYGYTF.

This chain links TRBV10-1 with TRBJ2-7, with D perhaps TRBD1 (6 bases). Deletions cut 1 base from V and 0 bases from J, with 10 bases between. In germline, CDR1 is WNHNN, CDR2 SYGVQD (reference sequence). The CDR3 contains 15 residues. The CDR3 DNA follows: TGCGCCAGCAGTGAGTTTCGGACAGCCTCCTACGAGCAGTACTTC. This encodes CASSEFRTASYEQYF.

With respect to this clone: The sample carries other DNA sequences with the same CDR3. The chain has TRBV19 and TRBJ2-2, with D possibly being TRBD1 (6 bases). The CDR3 is 12 amino acids. Germline CDR1 is LNHDA and CDR2 is SQIVND (reference sequence). Trimming removed 5 bases from V and 6 bases from J, with 7 bases in between. CDR3 sequence reads: CASSSGAGELFF. In nucleotides, the CDR3 is TGTGCCAGTAGTTCAGGGGCCGGGGAGCTGTTTTTT.

This chain connects TRBV29-1 to TRBJ2-3, with a weak D call TRBD2 (5 bases). There are 10 residues in the CDR3. Trimming cost V 4 bases and J 8 bases, with 7 bases left between them. The germline gives CDR1 SQVTM, CDR2 ANQGSEA. CDR3 bases: TGCAGCGTTGCCGAGGGTACGCAGTATTTT. It encodes CSVAEGTQYF.

The rearrangement links TRBV6-5 to TRBJ1-3, with D possibly being TRBD1 (5 bases). Trimming took off 4 bases at V and 3 bases at J, with 16 bases between the two ends. The CDR3 covers 16 residues. CDR1 is MNHEY and CDR2 is SVGAGI in the germline V gene. CDR3 sequence (DNA): TGTGCCAGCAGTTGGGGGTCCCACCGGAGTGGAAACACCATATATTTT. This sequence encodes CASSWGSHRSGNTIYF.

A few counts support this clone. The chain links TRBV5-4 to TRBJ2-3, with D tentatively TRBD1 (5 bases). The CDR3 consists of 14 residues. V dropped 0 bases and J dropped 2 bases, with 7 bases sitting between them. Per germline, CDR1 SGHNT and CDR2 YYREEE (reference sequence). The CDR3 region is CASSLGQFTDTQYF. The CDR3 DNA reads as TGTGCCAGCAGCTTGGGACAGTTCACAGATACGCAGTATTTT.

The J gene is TRBJ1-2, the V gene TRBV5-4; 11 bases match TRBD1. J gave up 5 bases and V 3 bases, and 0 bases lay outside the gene matches. Germline lookup yields CDR1 SGHNT and CDR2 YYREEE (reference sequence). This CDR3 has 13 amino acids. CDR3 protein: CASSWDRGYGYTF. DNA for the CDR3: TGTGCCAGCAGCTGGGACAGGGGGTATGGCTACACCTTC.

The chain joins TRBV23-1 to TRBJ2-7; D remains unclear. TRBV23-1 is an ORF, and what it does is uncertain. This CDR3 region has 18 residues. V gave up 1 base and J gave up 0 bases, with 19 bases separating them. CDR3 bases: TGCGCCAGCAGTCAATATGAGGTCGATGGTGGCAACTCCTACGAGCAGTACTTC. It translates to CASSQYEVDGGNSYEQYF.

The rearrangement links TRBV4-3 to TRBJ2-2, with unresolved D. V shed 0 bases and J shed 6 bases, with 5 bases lying between them. Per germline, CDR1 LGHNA and CDR2 YSLEER. The CDR3 runs to 13 residues. The CDR3 nucleotides are TGCGCCAGCAGCCAAGATTTGGCCGGGGAGCTGTTTTTT. This gives the protein CASSQDLAGELFF.

The chain couples TRBV30 to TRBJ1-1; TRBD1 matches 9 bases. Germline values: CDR1 GTSNPN, CDR2 SVGIG (reference sequence). The V and J ends lost 0 bases and 4 bases, in that order; junction bases with no gene match: 3. This CDR3 spans 14 amino acids. As DNA, the CDR3 is TGTGCCTGGAGTGTGACAGGGGGGACCACTGAAGCTTTCTTT. Its translation is CAWSVTGGTTEAFF.

The gene calls are TRBV5-4 and TRBJ1-6, with D possibly matching TRBD1 (6 bases). Germline V gives CDR1 SGHNT, CDR2 YYREEE (reference sequence). CDR3 size: 17 residues. The V end was cut by 2 bases, the J end by 2 bases, with 14 bases between. CDR3 nucleotide sequence: TGTGCCAGCAGCTTACATGGGGGCAGGACCTATAATTCACCCCTCCACTTT. Translated, it gives CASSLHGGRTYNSPLHF.

The V and J genes are TRBV19 and TRBJ2-2; 9 positions match TRBD1. Germline V gene lookup returns CDR1 LNHDA and CDR2 SQIVND (reference sequence). V shed 6 bases, J shed 4 bases, and the junction held 6 bases outside the gene matches. The CDR3 runs to 15 residues. CDR3 DNA sequence: TGTGCCAGTAGCCTGACAGGGGGTCGCACCGGGGAGCTGTTTTTT. This encodes CASSLTGGRTGELFF.

The chain recombines TRBV27 with TRBJ2-5, with D possibly being TRBD1 (6 bases). CDR1 is MNHEY and CDR2 is SMNVEV in the germline V gene (reference sequence). The CDR3 runs to 14 residues. V lost 4 bases to trimming and J lost 1 base, with 10 bases between them. CDR3 DNA sequence: TGTGCCAGCAGTTCGACAGGTCCCCAAGAGACCCAGTACTTC. Translating it yields CASSSTGPQETQYF.